Described below is a single TCR beta chain sequence and its context. Patients from Seattle were sampled longitudinally, starting during active infection. The CDR3 is 17 residues long. V lost 1 base and J 3 bases, leaving 17 bases between the germline ends. The V gene's germline CDR1 is SGHVS and CDR2 FNYEAQ. The data stem from a study of blood T cell repertoires in COVID-19. Original processing notes: Researchers report that nucleated cell counts were estimated from reference gene primer amplification. Profiled with immunoSEQ multiplex PCR; TCRdb holds only in-frame clones, not every one. V, J and clone size derive from that table, while D and trimming were established from the DNA sequence. This table holds some 130,000 clones, about 89% found once.

Input material: peripheral blood. The origin of this receptor is a man between 60 and 70 years old with COVID-19, enrolled during active disease. The chain carries TRBV7-6 and TRBJ2-3; D possibly corresponds to TRBD2 (7 bases). The CDR3 nucleotides are TGTGCCAGCAGCTTAGTAATCGGGGGGCGTGCAACAGATACGCAGTATTTT. It codes for CASSLVIGGRATDTQYF.